This TCR beta chain was identified during a study of T cells expressing NK-cell markers (dated by TCRdb to 2018 to 2020). Study-level background: In sorted CD3+CD56+NKG2C+, CD3+CD56+NKG2C- and CD3+CD56-NKG2C+ T-cell subsets from several donors, TCR beta-chain repertoires were profiled. Seven of the eight sequenced donors were HCMV-seropositive and one was HCMV-seronegative. Randomly selected healthy volunteers, three men and five women, were used as the eight sequenced donors. The libraries were sequenced on Illumina HiSeq 2000/2500, MiSeq or NextSeq, producing 2 x 150 bp reads. The paper's findings and limits, for the study overall: Those dominant clonotypes were again the most abundant among CD3+CD56-NKG2C+ cells in a few donors, at 28.3-60.1%. In more than five donors, the dominant CD3+CD56+NKG2C+ clonotypes ranked among the top 10 CD8+ clonotypes, making up about 1.0-7.5% of CD8+ T cells. It remained unclear whether the expanded NKG2C-expressing T cell clones were specific for HCMV antigens.

HCMV serostatus was determined by detecting HCMV-specific IgG in serum with a commercial ELISA kit. Peripheral blood mononuclear cells were isolated from blood by Ficoll density gradient centrifugation. The reads were generated on an Illumina HiSeq 2000. The TCR beta cDNA libraries were made using 5'RACE template switching, a step that added both a universal primer site and unique molecular identifiers. cDNA synthesis was primed from the TCR beta constant segment and was followed by two successive PCR amplification steps. In the source study's methods: MIGEC was used to demultiplex reads and group the reads by UMI, and MiTCR was used to assemble and quantify clonotypes. To exclude erroneous sequences, only TCR cDNA sequences supported by at least two reads were retained. Downstream repertoire analysis used the tcR package, and clonotypes were matched across fractions by CDR3 nucleotide sequence plus V segment. VDJmatch was used to annotate antigen specificity against VDJdb, with one amino acid substitution in CDR3 permitted. After TCRdb reprocessed the reads, each CDR3 protein sequence was kept as one row, without DNA. The V and J calls and clone size come from TCRdb's table, not from the authors' own analysis. The table for this sample lists over 250,000 distinct CDR3 sequences. 4.2% of the sample is taken by the ten largest.

Details on this clonotype: What antigen it recognizes has not been identified.

The CDR3 sequence holds 16 residues, the cysteine and phenylalanine included. No coding sequence is recorded. The receptor chain draws on TRBV12-3 or TRBV12-4 and TRBJ2-2; checking the TCRdb D call of TRBD1 is not possible without DNA. Sequences were obtained from blood T cells: a sorted CD56 or NKG2C T cell subset, CD4+ or CD8+ T cells, or bulk PBMC T cells (not recorded which). This sequence originates from a woman between 18 and 69 years old in good health. CDR3 loop: CATGLHPLLNTGELFF.